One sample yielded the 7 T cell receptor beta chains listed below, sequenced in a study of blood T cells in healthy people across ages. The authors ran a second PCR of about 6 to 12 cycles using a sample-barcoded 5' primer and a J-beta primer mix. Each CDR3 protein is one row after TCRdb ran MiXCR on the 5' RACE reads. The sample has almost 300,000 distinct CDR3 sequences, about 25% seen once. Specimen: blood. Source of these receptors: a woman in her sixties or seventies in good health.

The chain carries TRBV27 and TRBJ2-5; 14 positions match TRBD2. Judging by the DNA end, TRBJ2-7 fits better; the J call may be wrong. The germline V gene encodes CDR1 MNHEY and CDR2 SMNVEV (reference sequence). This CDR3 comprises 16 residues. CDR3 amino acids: CASSSGLAGGSYEQYF. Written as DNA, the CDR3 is TGTGCCAGCAGTTCTGGACTAGCGGGAGGCTCCTACGAGCAGTACTTC.

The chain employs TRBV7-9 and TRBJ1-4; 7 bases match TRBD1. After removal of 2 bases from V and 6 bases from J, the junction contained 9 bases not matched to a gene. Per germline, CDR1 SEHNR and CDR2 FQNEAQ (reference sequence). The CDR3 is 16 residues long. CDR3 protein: CASSLRRQGRDEKLFF. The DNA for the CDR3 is TGTGCCAGCAGCTTACGCCGACAGGGTCGCGATGAAAAACTGTTTTTT.

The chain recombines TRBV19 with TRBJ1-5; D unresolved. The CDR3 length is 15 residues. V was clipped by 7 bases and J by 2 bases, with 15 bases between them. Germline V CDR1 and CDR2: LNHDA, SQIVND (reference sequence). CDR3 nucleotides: TGTGCCAGTAATAGGGCAACTGGGGGCAATCAGCCCCAGCATTTT. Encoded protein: CASNRATGGNQPQHF.

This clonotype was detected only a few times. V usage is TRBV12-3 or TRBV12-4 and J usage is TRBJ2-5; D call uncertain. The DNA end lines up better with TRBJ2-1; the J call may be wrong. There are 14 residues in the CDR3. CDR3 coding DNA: TGTGCCAGCAGTTTACAGGCCGGATACAATGAGCAGTTCTTC. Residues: CASSLQAGYNEQFF.

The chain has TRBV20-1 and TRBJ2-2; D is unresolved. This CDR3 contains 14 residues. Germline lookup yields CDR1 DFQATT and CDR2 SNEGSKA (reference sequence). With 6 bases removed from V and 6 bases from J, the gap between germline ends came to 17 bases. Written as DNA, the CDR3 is TGCAGTGCCATACGCCAGGAATTGCCCGGGGAGCTGTTTTTT. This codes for CSAIRQELPGELFF.

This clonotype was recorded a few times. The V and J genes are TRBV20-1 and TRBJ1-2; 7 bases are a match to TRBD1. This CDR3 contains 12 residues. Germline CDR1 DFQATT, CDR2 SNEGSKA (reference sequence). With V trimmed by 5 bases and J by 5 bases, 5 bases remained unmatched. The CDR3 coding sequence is TGCAGTGCTGGGGGACAGAGTTATGGCTACACCTTC. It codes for CSAGGQSYGYTF.

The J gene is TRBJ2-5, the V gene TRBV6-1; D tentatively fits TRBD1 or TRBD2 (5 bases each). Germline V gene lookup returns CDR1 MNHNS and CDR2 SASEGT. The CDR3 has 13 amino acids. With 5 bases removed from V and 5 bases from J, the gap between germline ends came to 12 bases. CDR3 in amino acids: CASSLNWGETQYF. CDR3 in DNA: TGTGCCAGCAGTTTGAACTGGGGGGAGACCCAGTACTTC.